This T cell receptor beta chain was captured in a study of vaccination and CD4 T cells after COVID-19. Study as a whole: The authors used overlapping spike peptides from SARS-CoV-2, HCoV-NL63, HCoV-OC43 and HCoV-229E to stimulate cells.

With respect to this clonotype: Its cognate antigen is unknown.

The assay that was used to sequence DNA from cultured CD4+ T cells was the Oncomine TCR Beta short-read assay. From the PCR reads, TCRdb called clonotypes with MiXCR, one entry per CDR3 protein. Of 17,000 or so distinct CDR3 sequences detected, less than 35% appear once; the ten largest clones hold around 16%. Sample treatment: approximately 9-day PBMC culture with coronavirus spike peptide pools or control peptides (ViraFEST assay). CDR1 and CDR2 from the germline V gene are SQVTM and ANQGSEA. The junction had 4 bases not matched to a gene; V was cut back by 3 bases and J by 5 bases. The CDR3 is made up of 13 amino acids.

Source material: cultured CD4+ T cells from blood. This chain links TRBV29-1 with TRBJ2-3, with 8 positions matching TRBD2. This TCR derives from a human donor with COVID-19. CDR3 sequence: CSVDGGAKDTQYF. The CDR3 nucleotides are TGCAGCGTTGACGGGGGGGCAAAAGATACGCAGTATTTT.